Below are 31 T cell receptor beta chains sequenced from a single sample in a study of OX40 agonist ivuxolimab in advanced cancers. Here immunoSEQ multiplex PCR was the method, and the copy in TCRdb shows in-frame clones only, minus some. The sample holds 83,000 or so clones, about 80% seen once. The specimen was CD4+ or CD8+ T cells sorted from blood, collected in a trial of the OX40 agonist ivuxolimab. All receptors come from an adult with an advanced solid tumor such as melanoma, head and neck, liver or kidney cancer.

J is TRBJ2-3 and V is TRBV27, with D perhaps matching TRBD2 (5 bases). CDR3 size: 17 residues. V was shortened by 2 bases and J by 1 base, with 16 bases between the two germline ends. CDR1 is MNHEY, CDR2 SMNVEV, per germline (reference sequence). CDR3 amino acids: CASSLGVRVPGTDTQYF. CDR3 nucleotide sequence: TGTGCCAGCAGTTTAGGAGTGCGGGTTCCAGGCACAGATACGCAGTATTTT.

This clone occurred once. This chain links TRBV7-3 with TRBJ2-3; the D gene is possibly TRBD2 (6 bases). This CDR3 is 17 amino acids long. Deletions cut 1 base from V and 1 base from J, with 15 bases between. Germline values: CDR1 SGHTA, CDR2 FQGTGA. CDR3 loop: CASSLIGGASGTDTQYF. The CDR3 region has the DNA TGTGCCAGCAGCTTAATAGGCGGCGCTAGCGGCACAGATACGCAGTATTTT.

The CDR3 spells CASGLRALISDEQFF. Here the CDR3 DNA reads TGTGCTAGTGGTTTGAGGGCGTTAATTTCGGATGAGCAGTTCTTC. The V gene is TRBV12-5, the J gene TRBJ2-1; the D is unclear. Germline V gives CDR1 LGHNT, CDR2 FRNRAP. V dropped 2 bases and J dropped 8 bases, with 16 bases sitting between them. The CDR3 consists of 15 residues.

V gene TRBV5-1 combines with J gene TRBJ2-1; D might be TRBD2 (5 bases). CDR3 size: 15 residues. Germline assignment: CDR1 SGHRS and CDR2 YFSETQ. V was pared by 0 bases and J by 0 bases, with 7 bases between. CDR3 region: CASSLGGSSYNEQFF. CDR3 bases: TGCGCCAGCAGCTTGGGAGGGAGCTCCTACAATGAGCAGTTCTTC.

This clone is medium-sized (0.01 to 0.1%) in the sample. The genes are TRBV4-2 and TRBJ1-2, with 9 bases lining up with TRBD1. V lost 5 bases, J lost 7 bases, and 11 bases stayed unmatched. Looked up from germline, CDR1 is LGHNA and CDR2 is YNFKEQ. The CDR3 is 15 amino acids. The DNA for the CDR3 is TGTGCCAGCAGCTCTAGGGACAGGGCACTTGGTGGCTACACCTTC. It codes for CASSSRDRALGGYTF.

This clone was seen more than once but under ten times. The rearrangement joins TRBV18 to TRBJ2-7; TRBD1 is a possible D gene (6 bases). Germline V lookup: CDR1 KGHSH, CDR2 LQKENI. The V gene lost 3 bases and the J gene lost 6 bases, with 12 bases spanning the gap. The CDR3 spans 13 residues. CDR3 loop: CASSPEQGSEQYF. CDR3 nucleotides: TGTGCCAGCTCACCCGAACAGGGTTCCGAGCAGTACTTC.

The rearrangement uses TRBV2 and TRBJ2-1; 11 nucleotides line up with TRBD2. Germline V gene data show CDR1 as SNHLY and CDR2 as FYNNEI. The length of the CDR3 is 15 residues. Unmatched junction bases numbered 4, after V lost 1 base and J lost 8 bases. CDR3 sequence reads: CASSEGSGGADEQFF. The CDR3 DNA reads as TGTGCCAGCAGTGAAGGTAGCGGGGGGGCCGATGAGCAGTTCTTC.

J is TRBJ2-3 and V is TRBV15; 7 nucleotides match TRBD1. CDR1 is LNHNV, CDR2 YYDKDF, per germline (reference sequence). V lost 3 bases, J lost 1 base, and 7 bases stayed unmatched. The CDR3 totals 16 residues. CDR3 residues: CATSSAIGTGTDTQYF. The DNA for the CDR3 is TGTGCCACCAGCAGTGCTATCGGGACAGGCACAGATACGCAGTATTTT.

J is TRBJ1-1 and V is TRBV11-2; tentative D call: TRBD1 (5 bases). Between the trimmed V and J ends, which lost 4 bases and 6 bases, there was a span of 15 bases. CDR3 size: 14 residues. Germline CDR1 is SGHAT and CDR2 is FQNNGV. The CDR3 reads CASSSQGDLSEAFF. The CDR3 DNA is TGTGCCAGCAGCTCCCAGGGAGATCTTTCTGAAGCTTTCTTT.

This sequence joins TRBV5-1 and TRBJ1-1, with TRBD1 matching 8 bases. Germline V gives CDR1 SGHRS, CDR2 YFSETQ. Trimming at V came to 6 bases and at J to 7 bases, leaving 17 bases not matched to a gene. This CDR3 comprises 16 residues. The chain's CDR3 is CASKIGQGLNEIEAFF. The CDR3 DNA reads TGCGCCAGCAAGATCGGACAGGGCCTGAACGAGATTGAAGCTTTCTTT.

The chain uses TRBV19 and TRBJ1-5; perhaps TRBD1 as D (6 bases). The CDR3 runs 14 residues. Trimming removed 7 bases from V and 6 bases from J, with 16 bases in between. Germline V gene sequence: CDR1 LNHDA, CDR2 SQIVND (reference sequence). In DNA form, the CDR3 reads TGTGCCAGTAATGCCGGGACACAAAGTCAGCCCCAGCATTTT. Residues: CASNAGTQSQPQHF.

This CDR3 reads CASSLTQDHEKLFF. In nucleotides, the CDR3 is TGTGCCAGCAGCTTAACGCAGGATCATGAAAAACTGTTTTTT. This sequence joins TRBV11-2 and TRBJ1-4; D uncertain. Trimming took off 2 bases at V and 6 bases at J, with 10 bases between the two ends. The CDR3 runs to 14 residues. Germline CDR1 reads SGHAT; CDR2 reads FQNNGV.

V is TRBV6-1 and J is TRBJ2-1; D not certain. V lost 6 bases, J lost 16 bases, and 13 bases lay in between. This CDR3 is built from 10 residues. CDR1 MNHNS and CDR2 SASEGT come from the germline V gene. CDR3 nucleotide sequence: TGTGCCAGCAGCGAAAACAATTTCTTCTTC. It codes for CASSENNFFF.

This clone was seen a few times. This sequence joins TRBV7-9 and TRBJ1-2, with 10 nucleotides matching TRBD1. Trimming took 5 bases from V and 4 from J; bases not matched to a gene: 10. The germline gives CDR1 SEHNR, CDR2 FQNEAQ (reference sequence). This CDR3 contains 16 residues. The CDR3 sequence is CASSPTDRGLGYGYTF. CDR3 bases: TGTGCCAGCAGCCCCACCGACAGGGGGCTCGGCTATGGCTACACCTTC.

In its sample, this clone was seen once. The chain combines TRBV14 with TRBJ1-4; 8 positions match TRBD1. The CDR3 has 14 amino acids. Germline assignment: CDR1 SGHDN and CDR2 FVKESK. Unmatched junction bases numbered 6, after V lost 4 bases and J lost 8 bases. The CDR3 loop reads CASSRGQGSEKLFF. The CDR3 region has the DNA TGTGCCAGCAGCCGCGGACAGGGAAGCGAAAAACTGTTTTTT.

The chain is built from TRBV6-1 and TRBJ2-3; 10 bases map to TRBD2. After removal of 5 bases from V and 6 bases from J, the junction contained 14 bases not matched to a gene. The V gene's germline CDR1 is MNHNS and CDR2 SASEGT. The CDR3 consists of 17 residues. CDR3 region: CASSQGTSDVGWDTQYF. For the CDR3, the DNA is TGTGCCAGCAGTCAAGGGACTAGCGATGTCGGGTGGGATACGCAGTATTTT.

This chain uses TRBV11-2 with TRBJ2-7; 13 bases align to TRBD2. This CDR3 has 18 residues. Germline V gives CDR1 SGHAT, CDR2 FQNNGV. The junction had 6 bases not matched to a gene; V was cut back by 1 base and J by 0 bases. DNA for the CDR3: TGTGCCAGCAGCTTAGCCCGACTAGCGGGGGGCGCCTCCTACGAGCAGTACTTC. It is translated as CASSLARLAGGASYEQYF.

The chain employs TRBV5-5 and TRBJ2-3; D may be TRBD2 (5 bases). Trimming removed 0 bases at V and 0 bases at J, with 8 bases between. Per germline, CDR1 SGHKS and CDR2 YYEKEE (reference sequence). This CDR3 is 15 amino acids long. The CDR3 region is CASSLASRSTDTQYF. The DNA of the CDR3 is TGTGCCAGCAGCTTGGCTAGCAGAAGCACAGATACGCAGTATTTT.

This rearrangement joins TRBV27 to TRBJ2-1; D might be TRBD2 (6 bases). The CDR3 totals 15 residues. Trimming pared 3 bases from V and 0 bases from J, leaving 9 bases between. Germline V CDR1 and CDR2: MNHEY, SMNVEV (reference sequence). The CDR3: CASSFEGLSYNEQFF. The CDR3 coding sequence is TGTGCCAGCAGTTTTGAGGGACTCTCCTACAATGAGCAGTTCTTC.

The chain joins TRBV5-1 to TRBJ2-6; no definite D call. This CDR3 comprises 15 residues. Deletions cut 0 bases from V and 6 bases from J, with 10 bases between. Germline V CDR1 and CDR2: SGHRS, YFSETQ. CDR3 amino acids: CASSLGQKEANVLTF. CDR3 nucleotide sequence: TGCGCCAGCAGCTTGGGGCAGAAGGAGGCCAACGTCCTGACTTTC.

In this sample, this clone turned up once. The junction differs from germline at one of its ends, possibly a read error. The chain recombines TRBV7-7 with TRBJ2-1, with a tentative D call TRBD2 (5 bases). This CDR3 has 14 residues. The germline CDR1 and CDR2 sequences are SSHAT and FNYEAQ (reference sequence). CDR3 nucleotides: TGTGCTAGCAGCTTAGGGAGAGGTGGCGGTGAGCAGTTCTTC. Residues: CASSLGRGGGEQFF.

The rearrangement links TRBV15 to TRBJ2-1, with TRBD2 matching over 8 bases. Germline assignment: CDR1 LNHNV and CDR2 YYDKDF (reference sequence). This CDR3 is built from 15 residues. J lost 3 bases, V lost 5 bases, and 6 bases had no gene match. This chain's CDR3 is CATSRSGGRYNEQFF. The CDR3 bases are TGTGCCACCAGCCGAAGCGGGGGCCGCTACAATGAGCAGTTCTTC.

The chain employs TRBV19 and TRBJ2-1, with a tentative D call TRBD2 (5 bases). The CDR3 has 14 amino acids. Germline CDR1 and CDR2: LNHDA and SQIVND (reference sequence). Trimming took 1 base from V and 5 from J, leaving 9 bases between them. The DNA for the CDR3 is TGTGCCAGTAGTATAGCCCCTAGCCACAATGAGCAGTTCTTC. This gives the protein CASSIAPSHNEQFF.

The chain employs TRBV15 and TRBJ2-2; D not resolved. In germline, CDR1 is LNHNV, CDR2 YYDKDF (reference sequence). The CDR3 consists of 15 residues. Trimming took off 0 bases at V and 3 bases at J, with 8 bases between the two ends. Here the CDR3 DNA reads TGTGCCACCAGCAGAGATGGGCAGTACACCGGGGAGCTGTTTTTT. It translates to CATSRDGQYTGELFF.

The rearrangement uses TRBV28 and TRBJ1-2; D uncertain. CDR1 and CDR2 (germline): MDHEN, SYDVKM. This CDR3 has 12 amino acids. Trimming stripped 6 bases from V and 4 bases from J, with 9 bases between. For the CDR3, the DNA is TGTGCCAGCAGGCGTGAAGGCTATGGCTACACCTTC. The encoded protein is CASRREGYGYTF.

The chain has TRBV7-3 and TRBJ2-5, with 7 bases aligning to TRBD2. The CDR3 consists of 15 residues. CDR1 and CDR2 from the germline V gene are SGHTA and FQGTGA. The V segment lost 5 bases and the J segment 4 bases; nucleotides outside the gene matches: 10. The CDR3 nucleotides read TGTGCCAGCAGCATAATTAAGGGAGGGCGAGAGACCCAGTACTTC. Amino acid sequence: CASSIIKGGRETQYF.

This chain uses TRBV5-6 with TRBJ2-2; maybe TRBD2 (7 bases). Germline V CDR1 and CDR2: SGHDT, YYEEEE. CDR3 length: 15 amino acids. The ends were cut back, 1 base at V and 9 bases at J, with 16 bases in the middle. The CDR3 protein is CASSLPRRGARELFF. The CDR3 DNA follows: TGTGCCAGCAGCTTGCCACGTCGGGGGGCGCGGGAGCTGTTTTTT.

This clone was counted only a few times. V is TRBV2 and J is TRBJ1-6, with 7 positions matching TRBD1. Germline V gene data show CDR1 as SNHLY and CDR2 as FYNNEI. V was clipped by 6 bases and J by 13 bases; unmatched bases: 9. The CDR3 is 13 amino acids. The CDR3: CASRTGLSGPLHF. CDR3 in DNA: TGTGCCAGCAGGACAGGGCTCTCGGGCCCCCTCCACTTT.

J is TRBJ2-7 and V is TRBV7-2, with 7 bases matching TRBD2. V lost 3 bases and J lost 0; bases outside the gene matches: 2. The CDR3 totals 14 residues. Germline CDR1 reads SGHTA; CDR2 reads FQGNSA. In nucleotides, the CDR3 is TGTGCCAGCAGCTTCGGGAGGAGCTCCTACGAGCAGTACTTC. As protein: CASSFGRSSYEQYF.

The chain has TRBV5-4 and TRBJ2-7; perhaps TRBD2 as D (7 bases). This CDR3 contains 12 residues. V was trimmed by 5 bases and J by 7 bases, leaving 13 bases between them. Germline V lookup: CDR1 SGHNT, CDR2 YYREEE (reference sequence). CDR3 bases: TGTGCCAGCAGACGGGGGGCCGAAGAGCAGTACTTC. Its translation is CASRRGAEEQYF.

V and J are TRBV11-2 and TRBJ2-1; 12 positions agree with TRBD2. V gave up 1 base and J gave up 2 bases; unmatched junction bases: 6. The length of the CDR3 is 18 residues. Germline CDR1 is SGHAT and CDR2 is FQNNGV. CDR3 protein: CASSLGGLAGGPYNEQFF. CDR3 bases: TGTGCCAGCAGCTTAGGAGGCCTAGCGGGGGGGCCCTACAATGAGCAGTTCTTC. The full variable domain, completed using reference TRBV11-2 and TRBJ2-1, is EAGVAQSPRYKIIEKRQSVAFWCNPISGHATLYWYQQILGQGPKLLIQFQNNGVVDDSQLPKDRFSAERLKGVDSTLKIQPAKLEDSAVYLCASSLGGLAGGPYNEQFFGPGTRLTVL.